This TCR beta chain was found in a study of TIL therapy for anti-PD-1-resistant metastatic lung cancer. Notes on the study in general: TIL clonotype persistence in blood showed no apparent association with response.

Noted time point: pre-treatment sample, taken before nivolumab and TIL therapy. The CDR3 contains 11 residues. V was pared by 4 bases and J by 5 bases, with 5 bases between. The germline V gene has CDR1 SGHAT and CDR2 FQNNGV. In the case of this clone: The antigen remains undetermined.

The libraries were made with immunoSEQ v3. The repertoire was sequenced with immunoSEQ multiplex PCR; TCRdb's copy has only in-frame clones and lacks some. The sample includes about 52,000 clones, less than 80% of them seen just once. This chain uses TRBV11-2 with TRBJ1-1; D gene unclear. The clonotype originates from a woman aged 30 to 85 with non-small cell lung cancer. Sequences were derived from blood, sampled at baseline. Written as DNA, the CDR3 is TGTGCCAGCAGCTCCCTAACTGAAGCTTTCTTT. Residues: CASSSLTEAFF. Together with reference TRBV11-2 and TRBJ1-1, the CDR3 gives the full variable domain: EAGVAQSPRYKIIEKRQSVAFWCNPISGHATLYWYQQILGQGPKLLIQFQNNGVVDDSQLPKDRFSAERLKGVDSTLKIQPAKLEDSAVYLCASSSLTEAFFGQGTRLTVV.